This T cell receptor beta chain was recovered during a study of Ad26.COV2.S vaccination and SARS-CoV-2 variants. On the study more broadly: Each vaccinee took Ad26.COV2.S intramuscularly, once or twice 56 days apart.

Generated by immunoSEQ multiplex PCR, the TCRdb table keeps only in-frame clones and is missing some. Of a few hundred thousand clones in the sample, approximately 87% were seen once. General study findings and limits: Possible underestimation of total T cell responses by the TCR breadth and depth analyses was noted.

The CDR3 totals 14 residues. The germline CDR1 and CDR2 sequences are GTSNPN and SVGIG (reference sequence). Trimming took 6 bases from V and 3 from J, leaving 18 bases between them. Comment on this clone: Antigen: not known.

Treatment of the sample: approximately 18 received Ad26.COV2.S at low or high dose, single or two shots; about 5 received placebo; per-sample allocation not given. Collection of samples fell on day 63 after the first vaccine or placebo injection. The specimen comprised peripheral blood, sampled in a trial of Ad26.COV2.S vaccine versus placebo. V gene TRBV30 combines with J gene TRBJ2-7; the D gene could be TRBD1 or TRBD2 (6 bases each). The source is a person aged 18-60 years who received the Ad26.COV2.S COVID-19 vaccine or a placebo. This chain's CDR3 is CACLPKEGVYEQYF. The DNA of the CDR3 is TGTGCCTGCCTACCTAAGGAGGGGGTCTACGAGCAGTACTTC.